The rows below give T cell receptor beta chains drawn from one sample of a study of blood T cell repertoires in COVID-19. Using immunoSEQ multiplex PCR, the repertoire was profiled, and TCRdb retains in-frame clones only, with some absent. This repertoire shows 200,000 to 300,000 clones, 80% to 90% found once; its top ten account for over 1.2%. The specimen was peripheral blood. The receptor source for this set is a woman in her forties who had recovered from COVID-19. Each CDR3 is given without its conserved first and last residue. The order of the fields is J gene, V gene, CDR3 protein.

j_gene: TRBJ1-2
v_gene: TRBV4-1
CDR3aa: ASSQSGAEGT

j_gene: TRBJ1-6
v_gene: TRBV9
CDR3aa: ASSVEGRAGFNSPLH

j_gene: TRBJ2-5
v_gene: TRBV7-8
CDR3aa: ASSLGVVGEGETQY

j_gene: TRBJ2-7
v_gene: TRBV11-3
CDR3aa: ASSLGTGNRSYEQY

j_gene: TRBJ2-6
v_gene: TRBV4-1
CDR3aa: ASRPIFPGQGTGANVLT

j_gene: TRBJ2-5
v_gene: TRBV18
CDR3aa: ASSSQETQY

j_gene: TRBJ2-7
v_gene: TRBV7-9
CDR3aa: ASSVDITEQY

j_gene: TRBJ2-6
v_gene: TRBV5-1
CDR3aa: ASSLVGPGQGTGANVLT

j_gene: TRBJ2-7
v_gene: TRBV5-1
CDR3aa: ASSWAGGTSGSEQY

j_gene: TRBJ2-7
v_gene: TRBV12-5
CDR3aa: ASGHKTAGEQY

j_gene: TRBJ1-1
v_gene: TRBV9
CDR3aa: ASSALMNTEAF

j_gene: TRBJ1-2
v_gene: TRBV6-5
CDR3aa: ASSYNDRDRRGYT

j_gene: TRBJ1-2
v_gene: TRBV5-6
CDR3aa: ASSLADDRVQRGGYT

j_gene: TRBJ1-1
v_gene: TRBV18
CDR3aa: ASSPNRRGTEAF

j_gene: TRBJ1-1
v_gene: TRBV18
CDR3aa: ASSPFRQGGTEAF

j_gene: TRBJ2-1
v_gene: TRBV11-2
CDR3aa: ASTPGELVGLGQF

j_gene: TRBJ2-2
v_gene: TRBV30
CDR3aa: AWSKGTDTGELF

j_gene: TRBJ1-2
v_gene: TRBV5-1
CDR3aa: ASSGGQGRGYGYT

j_gene: TRBJ1-2
v_gene: TRBV7-9
CDR3aa: ASSLAANYGYT

j_gene: TRBJ1-4
v_gene: TRBV9
CDR3aa: ASSPHRGPGEKLF

j_gene: TRBJ1-5
v_gene: TRBV6-5
CDR3aa: ASSYGGKQPQH

j_gene: TRBJ1-1
v_gene: TRBV2
CDR3aa: ASSDEGTEAF

j_gene: TRBJ1-4
v_gene: TRBV9
CDR3aa: ASSVGRQNTEKLF

j_gene: TRBJ2-7
v_gene: TRBV7-2
CDR3aa: ASSLNREGYEQY

j_gene: TRBJ1-2
v_gene: TRBV7-6
CDR3aa: ASSSHPQGLYGYT